Listed here are 5 T cell receptor beta chains from one sample, sequenced in a study of PD-1 blockade in classical Hodgkin lymphoma. Data came from immunoSEQ multiplex PCR; TCRdb stores just in-frame clones and leaves some out. The sample yields 45,000 to 60,000 clones, approximately 91% seen once. As for time point: newly diagnosed, previously untreated cHL patient sample. The sample was peripheral blood mononuclear cells (PBMCs). The receptor source for this set is a human donor with classical Hodgkin lymphoma.

The chain couples TRBV7-9 to TRBJ2-1; TRBD2 matches 12 bases. Germline CDR1 is SEHNR and CDR2 is FQNEAQ (reference sequence). The V and J ends lost 5 bases and 8 bases, in that order; junction bases with no gene match: 10. This CDR3 is 16 amino acids long. The CDR3, as DNA: TGTGCCAGCAGCCCTACGGGACTAGCGGGTGGTCATGAGCAGTTCTTC. As protein: CASSPTGLAGGHEQFF.

As concerns this clone: The sample contains more than one DNA sequence encoding this CDR3. This rearrangement joins TRBV2 to TRBJ2-6; D uncertain. Germline CDR1 is SNHLY and CDR2 is FYNNEI. CDR3 length: 14 residues. The V gene lost 4 bases and the J gene lost 0 bases, with 4 bases spanning the gap. CDR3: CASSVSSGANVLTF. DNA of the CDR3: TGTGCCAGCAGTGTATCCTCTGGGGCCAACGTCCTGACTTTC.

The V gene is TRBV7-3, the J gene TRBJ2-1; 13 nucleotides line up with TRBD2. The CDR3 contains 18 residues. CDR1 is SGHTA and CDR2 is FQGTGA in the germline V gene. J lost 7 bases, V lost 2 bases, and 11 bases had no gene match. CDR3 in amino acids: CASSLDSGTSGIPNEQFF. As DNA, the CDR3 is TGTGCCAGCAGCTTAGACTCCGGGACTAGCGGGATCCCTAATGAGCAGTTCTTC.

This chain joins TRBV27 and TRBJ1-2; TRBD1 is a possible D gene (5 bases). Trimming removed 5 bases at V and 4 bases at J, with 14 bases between. The germline CDR1 and CDR2 sequences are MNHEY and SMNVEV (reference sequence). The CDR3 runs 14 residues. The CDR3 is CASSPPGLSYGYTF. The CDR3 coding sequence is TGTGCCAGCAGTCCTCCAGGGCTCAGCTATGGCTACACCTTC.

The rearrangement uses TRBV29-1 and TRBJ2-5, with unresolved D. V lost 2 bases to trimming and J lost 5 bases, with 12 bases between them. CDR1 and CDR2 from the germline V gene are SQVTM and ANQGSEA. The CDR3 has 13 amino acids. The CDR3 protein is CSVERVRGETQYF. The CDR3 DNA reads as TGCAGCGTTGAACGGGTCAGAGGCGAGACCCAGTACTTC.